The 26 T cell receptor beta chains reported below all come from one sample, sequenced in a study of response to subunit inactivated influenza vaccine (dated by TCRdb to 2017 to 2018). Library preparation was by RT-PCR. Sequencing used an Illumina HiSeq 2500. Using fastp at Q25 and MiXCR, TCRdb reprocessed the public reads and kept productive beta chains. Under each unique CDR3 protein, matching rows form one entry showing the most common genes and DNA. The sample table records 650,000 or so distinct CDR3 sequences; roughly 15% of these occur just once. The ten largest clones add up to roughly 7.6% of the sample. The sequenced sample was PBMCs from blood, obtained 14 to 15 days before vaccination. These receptors all stem from a man in his fifties or sixties who received an inactivated influenza vaccine. Donor details come from another sample of the same person, matched by shared clones.

V and J are TRBV12-3 or TRBV12-4 and TRBJ2-3; D uncertain. Trimming took off 8 bases at V and 4 bases at J, with 7 bases between the two ends. The CDR3 is made up of 11 amino acids. In DNA, the CDR3 is TGTGCCAGCTGCGCACCAGATACGCAGTATTTT. Residues: CASCAPDTQYF.

This clonotype was seen ten or more times. V gene TRBV12-3 or TRBV12-4 combines with J gene TRBJ2-5; 7 bases fit TRBD1. The V segment lost 6 bases and the J segment 2 bases; nucleotides outside the gene matches: 3. The CDR3 is 13 residues long. The CDR3 here is CASSHRGQETQYF. The CDR3, as DNA: TGTGCCAGCAGCCACAGGGGACAAGAGACCCAGTACTTC.

Only a few counts were recorded for this clonotype. The chain carries TRBV13 and TRBJ2-1, with a possible D match to TRBD2 (5 bases). Trimming stripped 2 bases from V and 6 bases from J, with 11 bases between. This CDR3 has 14 residues. Germline V CDR1 and CDR2: PRHDT, FYEKMQ (reference sequence). DNA of the CDR3: TGTGCCAGCAGCTTATCAGGACTCCCCAATGAGCAGTTCTTC. It codes for CASSLSGLPNEQFF.

At least ten counts were recorded for this clonotype. The CDR3, as DNA: TGCGCCAGCAGCCGGGGACGGACGGTAGCTAATGAAAAACTGTTTTTT. It specifies CASSRGRTVANEKLFF. The V gene is TRBV4-3, the J gene TRBJ1-4; the D gene is possibly TRBD1 (5 bases). The germline gives CDR1 LGHNA, CDR2 YSLEER. Trimming stripped 4 bases from V and 3 bases from J, with 15 bases between. This CDR3 has 16 amino acids.

The rearrangement joins TRBV7-2 to TRBJ1-2; D is possibly TRBD1 (6 bases). Trimming shortened V by 4 bases and J by 0 bases, and 15 bases separated the two germline ends. Germline V gene sequence: CDR1 SGHTA, CDR2 FQGNSA. The CDR3 spans 16 residues. Here the CDR3 reads CASSSRGQQANYGYTF. CDR3 DNA: TGTGCCAGCAGCTCTAGGGGACAACAAGCTAACTATGGCTACACCTTC.

This clonotype was seen a few times. The CDR3 nucleotides read TGTGCCAGCAGTTTCTATCCAGCGGGGACCTACGAGCAGTACTTC. This translates into CASSFYPAGTYEQYF. This rearrangement joins TRBV27 to TRBJ2-7; TRBD2 matches at 7 bases. CDR1 is MNHEY, CDR2 SMNVEV, per germline (reference sequence). This CDR3 has 15 residues. V was pared by 3 bases and J by 2 bases, with 7 bases of the junction left unmatched.

This clonotype appeared a few times. The CDR3 protein is CASSYSGLSYEQYF. As DNA, the CDR3 is TGTGCCAGCAGTTACTCTGGACTCTCCTACGAGCAGTACTTC. The J gene is TRBJ2-7, the V gene TRBV6-2 or TRBV6-3; perhaps TRBD2 as D (5 bases). V was clipped by 0 bases and J by 0 bases, with 6 bases between them. Germline assignment: CDR1 MNHEY and CDR2 SVGEGT. This CDR3 contains 14 residues.

This clonotype was seen a few times. J is TRBJ2-5 and V is TRBV5-1; tentative D call: TRBD1 (6 bases). This CDR3 is 15 amino acids long. Germline values: CDR1 SGHRS, CDR2 YFSETQ. V lost 0 bases, J lost 5 bases, and 14 bases lay in between. The CDR3 is CASSLGIRDTETQYF. DNA of the CDR3: TGCGCCAGCAGCTTGGGGATACGGGACACTGAGACCCAGTACTTC. The full variable domain, completed using reference TRBV5-1 and TRBJ2-5, is KAGVTQTPRYLIKTRGQQVTLSCSPISGHRSVSWYQQTPGQGLQFLFEYFSETQRNKGNFPGRFSGRQFSNSRSEMNVSTLELGDSALYLCASSLGIRDTETQYFGPGTRLLVL.

This clonotype was found a few times. V gene TRBV20-1 combines with J gene TRBJ2-1, with D maybe TRBD1 (6 bases). The CDR3 is 14 residues long. Between the trimmed V and J ends, which lost 3 bases and 10 bases, there was a span of 19 bases. CDR1 and CDR2 from the germline V gene are DFQATT and SNEGSKA (reference sequence). The CDR3 here is CSASKGDAVREQFF. DNA for the CDR3: TGCAGTGCTAGTAAGGGGGACGCCGTCCGAGAGCAGTTCTTC.

This clonotype turned up a few times. The rearrangement joins TRBV4-3 to TRBJ2-7, with 13 bases identical to TRBD2. Losses at the gene ends were 4 bases for V and 2 bases for J; bases not matched to a gene: 8. The CDR3 has 17 amino acids. Per germline, CDR1 LGHNA and CDR2 YSLEER. CDR3: CASSPRLAGGSTYEQYF. In nucleotides, the CDR3 is TGCGCCAGCAGCCCCAGACTAGCGGGAGGATCCACCTACGAGCAGTACTTC.

The genes are TRBV7-2 and TRBJ2-7, with a weak D call TRBD1 (6 bases). The CDR3 covers 14 residues. The V and J ends lost 1 base and 3 bases respectively, with 10 bases between them. Germline CDR1 SGHTA, CDR2 FQGNSA. The CDR3 bases are TGTGCCAGCAGCTTAGTGGACAGACTCTACGAGCAGTACTTC. Protein sequence: CASSLVDRLYEQYF. Full variable domain (rest looked up from reference TRBV7-2 and TRBJ2-7): GAGVSQSPSNKVTEKGKDVELRCDPISGHTALYWYRQSLGQGLEFLIYFQGNSAPDKSGLPSDRFSAERTGGSVSTLTIQRTQQEDSAVYLCASSLVDRLYEQYFGPGTRLTVT.

This clonotype occurred a few times. The rearrangement links TRBV15 to TRBJ2-2; the D is unclear. With 0 bases removed from V and 8 bases from J, the gap between germline ends came to 7 bases. The germline CDR1 and CDR2 sequences are LNHNV and YYDKDF (reference sequence). The CDR3 extends over 13 amino acids. The DNA of the CDR3 is TGTGCCACCAGCAGAGATCCCCAAGGGGAGCTGTTTTTT. It translates to CATSRDPQGELFF.

V gene TRBV7-8 combines with J gene TRBJ2-1, with TRBD2 identical over 9 bases. There are 15 residues in the CDR3. The germline V gene encodes CDR1 SGHVS and CDR2 FQNEAQ. V lost 2 bases to trimming and J lost 12 bases; unmatched junction nucleotides: 11. CDR3 residues: CASSLRRGGQSVQFF. The CDR3 region has the DNA TGTGCCAGCAGCTTACGGCGGGGGGGCCAATCTGTGCAGTTCTTC. Full variable domain (remainder filled in from reference TRBV7-8 and TRBJ2-1): GAGVSQSPRYKVAKRGQDVALRCDPISGHVSLFWYQQALGQGPEFLTYFQNEAQLDKSGLPSDRFFAERPEGSVSTLKIQRTQQEDSAVYLCASSLRRGGQSVQFFGPGTRLTVL.

This clonotype was seen more than once but under ten times. The CDR3 DNA follows: TGCAGCGTTGAAGAAGTAGCTCGGCCGATCTACGAGCAGTACTTC. Translated, it gives CSVEEVARPIYEQYF. V gene TRBV29-1 combines with J gene TRBJ2-7; D not resolved. CDR3 length equals 15 residues. The germline CDR1 and CDR2 sequences are SQVTM and ANQGSEA. With 0 bases removed from V and 3 bases from J, the gap between germline ends came to 15 bases.

The chain has TRBV20-1 and TRBJ2-7; TRBD2 aligns across 12 bases. This CDR3 has 14 residues. Trimming removed 6 bases from V and 1 base from J; junction bases left unmatched: 4. Germline V CDR1 and CDR2: DFQATT, SNEGSKA (reference sequence). The CDR3 sequence is CSAPTSGRSYEQYF. CDR3 sequence (DNA): TGCAGTGCACCGACTAGCGGGAGATCCTACGAGCAGTACTTC.

The chain links TRBV10-1 to TRBJ1-2; D is undetermined. This CDR3 spans 13 amino acids. V shed 6 bases and J shed 8 bases, with 16 bases lying between them. Germline values: CDR1 WNHNN, CDR2 SYGVQD (reference sequence). Here the CDR3 reads CASSSRQRGGYTF. CDR3 coding DNA: TGCGCCAGCAGCTCTAGGCAACGAGGGGGCTACACCTTC.

The chain carries TRBV7-9 and TRBJ2-7; 7 positions match TRBD2. Germline lookup yields CDR1 SEHNR and CDR2 FQNEAQ (reference sequence). The CDR3 consists of 14 residues. V lost 2 bases, J lost 2 bases, and 3 bases stayed unmatched. In DNA form, the CDR3 reads TGTGCCAGCAGCTTACAAAGCGGGGCCTACGAGCAGTACTTC. It yields the protein CASSLQSGAYEQYF. The whole variable domain, filled in from reference TRBV7-9 and TRBJ2-7, reads DTGVSQNPRHKITKRGQNVTFRCDPISEHNRLYWYRQTLGQGPEFLTYFQNEAQLEKSRLLSDRFSAERPKGSFSTLEIQRTEQGDSAMYLCASSLQSGAYEQYFGPGTRLTVT.

This chain uses TRBV20-1 with TRBJ2-1; the D gene is possibly TRBD2 (5 bases). This CDR3 contains 13 residues. Germline CDR1 is DFQATT and CDR2 is SNEGSKA (reference sequence). The CDR3 is CRATNGAYNEQFF. In nucleotides, the CDR3 is TGCAGGGCGACTAACGGAGCCTACAATGAGCAGTTCTTC.

The table lists this clonotype with a few counts. CDR3 in amino acids: CASSVLSGTQYF. The CDR3 DNA is TGTGCCAGCAGCGTACTCTCAGGCACGCAGTATTTT. V usage is TRBV9 and J usage is TRBJ2-3; D unresolved. This CDR3 region has 12 residues. The germline V gene encodes CDR1 SGDLS and CDR2 YYNGEE. With 1 base removed from V and 9 bases from J, the gap between germline ends came to 9 bases. Full variable domain (missing parts from reference TRBV9 and TRBJ2-3): DSGVTQTPKHLITATGQRVTLRCSPRSGDLSVYWYQQSLDQGLQFLIQYYNGEERAKGNILERFSAQQFPDLHSELNLSSLELGDSALYFCASSVLSGTQYFGPGTRLTVL.

Only a few counts were recorded for this clonotype. The DNA for the CDR3 is TGTGCCAGCAGTGAATCAGGTTATAGCAATCAGCCCCAGCATTTT. It is translated as CASSESGYSNQPQHF. The chain joins TRBV6-1 to TRBJ1-5; D unresolved. The germline V and J ends were trimmed by 2 bases and 0 bases, with 8 bases remaining between them. CDR1 is MNHNS, CDR2 SASEGT, per germline. The CDR3 has 15 residues.

V and J are TRBV5-1 and TRBJ1-2; maybe TRBD1 (6 bases). Between the trimmed V and J ends, which lost 3 bases and 4 bases, there was a span of 16 bases. From germline, CDR1 is SGHRS and CDR2 YFSETQ. The CDR3 runs 15 residues. In DNA form, the CDR3 reads TGCGCCAGCAGCTCGGCGGACAGTTTGATCTATGGCTACACCTTC. It encodes CASSSADSLIYGYTF.

This clonotype was observed many times. The chain couples TRBV7-8 to TRBJ1-2; no definite D call. This CDR3 has 13 residues. Deletions cut 4 bases from V and 0 bases from J, with 6 bases between. Germline CDR1 SGHVS, CDR2 FQNEAQ. The CDR3 coding sequence is TGTGCCAGCAGCTCCGGGTCTAACTATGGCTACACCTTC. Translating it yields CASSSGSNYGYTF.

This clonotype showed up just once. This chain joins TRBV12-3 or TRBV12-4 and TRBJ2-5; a weak D match, TRBD1 (5 bases). This CDR3 contains 13 residues. Trimming shortened V by 6 bases and J by 7 bases, and 15 bases separated the two germline ends. The CDR3 DNA is TGTGCCAGCAGCCAGCCTGTAAGGGGGACCCAGTACTTC. Amino acid sequence: CASSQPVRGTQYF.

V gene TRBV28 combines with J gene TRBJ2-7, with D possibly TRBD1 on 6 matching bases. The germline gives CDR1 MDHEN, CDR2 SYDVKM. This CDR3 is built from 13 residues. Trimming removed 5 bases from V and 3 bases from J, with 11 bases in between. The DNA for the CDR3 is TGTGCCAGCAGTGCCGGACAGCACTACGAGCAGTACTTC. The encoded protein is CASSAGQHYEQYF. Combining the CDR3 with reference TRBV28 and TRBJ2-7 gives the whole variable domain DVKVTQSSRYLVKRTGEKVFLECVQDMDHENMFWYRQDPGLGLRLIYFSYDVKMKEKGDIPEGYSVSREKKERFSLILESASTNQTSMYLCASSAGQHYEQYFGPGTRLTVT.

This clonotype was found many times. V usage is TRBV5-1 and J usage is TRBJ1-1; 7 bases map to TRBD1. CDR1 SGHRS and CDR2 YFSETQ come from the germline V gene. Trimming at V came to 4 bases and at J to 3 bases, leaving 3 bases not matched to a gene. The CDR3 is 13 amino acids. The CDR3 spells CASSPGQHTEAFF. For the CDR3, the DNA is TGCGCCAGCAGCCCGGGACAGCACACTGAAGCTTTCTTT.

The chain uses TRBV4-2 and TRBJ2-7; tentatively, D is TRBD2 (6 bases). The germline V gene encodes CDR1 LGHNA and CDR2 YNFKEQ. The CDR3 spans 15 residues. V was cut by 0 bases and J by 3 bases, with 12 bases left in between. CDR3 coding DNA: TGTGCCAGCAGCCAAGACGACGGGGGTATCTACGAGCAGTACTTC. Translating it yields CASSQDDGGIYEQYF.